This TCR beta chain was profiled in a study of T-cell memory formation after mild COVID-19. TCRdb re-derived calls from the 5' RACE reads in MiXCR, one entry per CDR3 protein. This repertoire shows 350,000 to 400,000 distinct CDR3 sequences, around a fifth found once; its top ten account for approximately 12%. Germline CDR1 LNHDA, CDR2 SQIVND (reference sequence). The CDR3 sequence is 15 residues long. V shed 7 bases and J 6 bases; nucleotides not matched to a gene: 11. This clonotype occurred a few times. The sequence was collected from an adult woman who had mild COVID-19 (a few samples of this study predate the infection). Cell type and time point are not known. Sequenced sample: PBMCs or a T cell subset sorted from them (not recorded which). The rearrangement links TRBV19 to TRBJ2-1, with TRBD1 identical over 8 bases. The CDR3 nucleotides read TGTGCCAGTAACCCCCCCGGGACAGGCGGCAATGAGCAGTTCTTC. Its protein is CASNPPGTGGNEQFF.